Below are 29 T cell receptor beta chains sequenced from a single sample in a study of blood T cell repertoires in COVID-19. TCRdb keeps only in-frame clones here, not all; method: immunoSEQ multiplex PCR. The sample gives 31,000 or so clones, around 87% of which show up once; roughly 15% is in the top ten. The source material was peripheral blood. The receptors were gathered from a man aged 80 or over with acute or convalescent COVID-19.

This chain uses TRBV7-8 with TRBJ1-2; 7 bases agree with TRBD1. The CDR3 runs 15 residues. Germline loops: CDR1 SGHVS, CDR2 FQNEAQ. With 5 bases clipped from V and 7 bases from J, the junction kept 13 bases outside the gene matches. This chain's CDR3 is CASSLTDPGGRGYTF. In DNA form, the CDR3 reads TGTGCCAGCAGCCTTACCGATCCAGGGGGACGTGGCTACACCTTC.

V and J are TRBV7-8 and TRBJ2-7; 7 bases are a match to TRBD1. Germline CDR1 is SGHVS and CDR2 is FQNEAQ. V lost 0 bases and J lost 2; bases outside the gene matches: 10. The CDR3 totals 17 residues. The CDR3, as DNA: TGTGCCAGCAGCTTAGCTACTGGGGGACAGAACCCCTACGAGCAGTACTTC. It is translated as CASSLATGGQNPYEQYF.

The J gene is TRBJ1-1, the V gene TRBV4-1; tentatively, D is TRBD1 (5 bases). Trimming removed 0 bases at V and 1 base at J, with 9 bases between. The CDR3 loop spans 15 amino acids. Germline V gene lookup returns CDR1 MGHRA and CDR2 YSYEKL. The DNA for the CDR3 is TGCGCCAGCAGCCAAGACCCCCAGGGGAACACTGAAGCTTTCTTT. Translation: CASSQDPQGNTEAFF.

The CDR3 DNA reads as TGTGCCAGCAGCTTAGCAACCCTGGGCGAGCAGTTCTTC. Amino acids: CASSLATLGEQFF. The gene calls are TRBV7-3 and TRBJ2-1; no reliable D call. V lost 2 bases and J lost 10, with 12 bases in between. The CDR3 is 13 amino acids. Germline CDR1 SGHTA, CDR2 FQGTGA.

The chain couples TRBV6-1 to TRBJ1-5; tentatively, D is TRBD1 (6 bases). The V and J ends lost 0 bases and 6 bases respectively, with 6 bases between them. The CDR3 length is 13 residues. The germline V gene encodes CDR1 MNHNS and CDR2 SASEGT. The DNA of the CDR3 is TGTGCCAGCAGTGAAGCACAGGGTCAGCCCCAGCATTTT. Protein product: CASSEAQGQPQHF.

V and J are TRBV7-9 and TRBJ1-6; D unclear. V was shortened by 4 bases and J by 5 bases, with 6 bases between the two germline ends. The CDR3 length is 13 residues. Per germline, CDR1 SEHNR and CDR2 FQNEAQ (reference sequence). This CDR3 is CASSSRDNSPLHF. CDR3 DNA: TGTGCCAGCAGCTCCCGGGATAATTCACCCCTCCACTTT. Full variable domain (outside the CDR3, taken from reference TRBV7-9 and TRBJ1-6): DTGVSQNPRHKITKRGQNVTFRCDPISEHNRLYWYRQTLGQGPEFLTYFQNEAQLEKSRLLSDRFSAERPKGSFSTLEIQRTEQGDSAMYLCASSSRDNSPLHFGNGTRLTVT.

The chain joins TRBV9 to TRBJ1-2, with unresolved D. The germline V gene encodes CDR1 SGDLS and CDR2 YYNGEE. The CDR3 contains 14 residues. The V and J ends lost 0 bases and 3 bases respectively, with 9 bases between them. The CDR3, as DNA: TGTGCCAGCAGCGTAGATGGGCAGTACTATGGCTACACCTTC. It encodes CASSVDGQYYGYTF. The complete variable domain, with remaining parts taken from reference TRBV9 and TRBJ1-2, reads DSGVTQTPKHLITATGQRVTLRCSPRSGDLSVYWYQQSLDQGLQFLIQYYNGEERAKGNILERFSAQQFPDLHSELNLSSLELGDSALYFCASSVDGQYYGYTFGSGTRLTVV.

DNA for the CDR3: TGTGCCAGCAGTTTCCGGGGTAGCAATCAGCCCCAGCATTTT. It is translated as CASSFRGSNQPQHF. The chain links TRBV27 to TRBJ1-5, with unresolved D. The CDR3 contains 14 residues. V dropped 3 bases and J dropped 0 bases, with 6 bases sitting between them. From germline, CDR1 is MNHEY and CDR2 SMNVEV (reference sequence).

This chain joins TRBV27 and TRBJ2-5, with D perhaps matching TRBD2 (5 bases). The V end was cut by 5 bases, the J end by 5 bases, with 12 bases between. The CDR3 covers 13 residues. Germline-derived CDR1 and CDR2 are MNHEY and SMNVEV (reference sequence). CDR3 amino acids: CASSPPPGETQYF. In nucleotides, the CDR3 is TGTGCCAGCAGTCCACCCCCGGGGGAGACCCAGTACTTC.

Only one count was recorded for this clone. This chain joins TRBV9 and TRBJ2-5, with 7 bases lining up with TRBD2. The CDR3 sequence is 15 residues long. Germline CDR1 is SGDLS and CDR2 is YYNGEE. V gave up 3 bases and J gave up 7 bases; unmatched junction bases: 12. The DNA for the CDR3 is TGTGCCAGCAGCGACCTGAGCATTGGGGGGGGGACCCAGTACTTC. Protein product: CASSDLSIGGGTQYF.

The chain carries TRBV18 and TRBJ2-2; TRBD2 aligns across 7 bases. The V segment lost 3 bases and the J segment 0 bases; nucleotides outside the gene matches: 7. Per germline, CDR1 KGHSH and CDR2 LQKENI. This CDR3 has 17 residues. The CDR3 coding sequence is TGTGCCAGCTCACCCAACCTCCTAGCGGCGAACACCGGGGAGCTGTTTTTT. It is translated as CASSPNLLAANTGELFF.

J is TRBJ2-1 and V is TRBV5-5; D unresolved. There are 14 residues in the CDR3. The germline V and J ends were trimmed by 1 base and 5 bases, with 10 bases remaining between them. Germline CDR1 and CDR2: SGHKS and YYEKEE (reference sequence). CDR3: CASSLRWLNNEQFF. The CDR3 DNA reads as TGTGCCAGCAGCTTGAGATGGCTGAACAATGAGCAGTTCTTC.

V is TRBV25-1 and J is TRBJ1-1, with TRBD1 matching 12 bases. The germline V gene has CDR1 MGHDK and CDR2 SYGVNS. This CDR3 region has 16 residues. Germline trimming cut 4 bases from V and 5 bases from J; bases unmatched to any gene: 8. The chain's CDR3 is CASSGPWDRGRTEAFF. CDR3 bases: TGTGCCAGCAGTGGCCCCTGGGACAGGGGGCGGACTGAAGCTTTCTTT.

The V gene is TRBV5-5, the J gene TRBJ2-5; 8 nucleotides match TRBD1. The junction had 16 bases not matched to a gene; V was cut back by 3 bases and J by 3 bases. There are 18 residues in the CDR3. Germline values: CDR1 SGHKS, CDR2 YYEKEE (reference sequence). The CDR3 sequence: CASSSAAGPGGVKETQYF. Here the CDR3 DNA reads TGTGCCAGCAGCTCCGCGGCGGGCCCAGGGGGCGTGAAAGAGACCCAGTACTTC.

This chain links TRBV29-1 with TRBJ2-7; 8 nucleotides line up with TRBD1. Germline lookup yields CDR1 SQVTM and CDR2 ANQGSEA. The CDR3 contains 14 residues. The J segment lost 0 bases and the V segment lost 2 bases, leaving 3 bases of the junction unmatched. The CDR3 is CSVEFTGGSYEQYF. In DNA form, the CDR3 reads TGCAGCGTTGAATTTACAGGGGGCTCCTACGAGCAGTACTTC.

V usage is TRBV19 and J usage is TRBJ1-4, with D uncertain. Germline assignment: CDR1 LNHDA and CDR2 SQIVND (reference sequence). V lost 2 bases, J lost 0 bases, and 10 bases lay in between. The CDR3 runs 16 residues. The CDR3 DNA is TGTGCCAGTAGTATAAACCCCGCAGCAACTAATGAAAAACTGTTTTTT. It codes for CASSINPAATNEKLFF.

The chain joins TRBV29-1 to TRBJ1-5; 7 nucleotides match TRBD1. Germline V gene data show CDR1 as SQVTM and CDR2 as ANQGSEA. J was trimmed by 3 bases and V by 6 bases; bases with no gene match: 11. The CDR3 totals 15 residues. CDR3 region: CSVARGQGVNQPQHF. The CDR3 DNA reads as TGCAGCGTCGCCCGGGGGCAGGGGGTCAATCAGCCCCAGCATTTT.

The chain combines TRBV7-2 with TRBJ1-1; 9 bases align to TRBD1. Trimming removed 3 bases from V and 4 bases from J; junction bases left unmatched: 3. The CDR3 loop spans 14 amino acids. Per germline, CDR1 SGHTA and CDR2 FQGNSA. CDR3 DNA: TGTGCCAGCAGCTTGACAGGGGGTGTCACTGAAGCTTTCTTT. Its translation: CASSLTGGVTEAFF. Full variable domain (remainder filled in from reference TRBV7-2 and TRBJ1-1): GAGVSQSPSNKVTEKGKDVELRCDPISGHTALYWYRQSLGQGLEFLIYFQGNSAPDKSGLPSDRFSAERTGGSVSTLTIQRTQQEDSAVYLCASSLTGGVTEAFFGQGTRLTVV.

The genes are TRBV6-4 and TRBJ1-6, with D hard to call. Germline assignment: CDR1 MRHNA and CDR2 SNTAGT. Trimming took off 8 bases at V and 4 bases at J, with 15 bases between the two ends. This CDR3 has 15 residues. The CDR3: CASRVGSGYNSPLHF. CDR3 bases: TGTGCCAGCCGCGTGGGGTCGGGGTATAATTCACCCCTCCACTTT.

This clone appeared once. The chain uses TRBV21-1 and TRBJ1-5; whether TRBD1, the table's D call, matches the DNA was not checked. TRBV21-1 is listed as a pseudogene. The CDR3 has 20 amino acids. The CDR3 sequence is CASSNWTGLVSRHSNQPQHF. The CDR3 DNA reads as TGTGCCAGCAGCAACTGGACAGGCCTTGTTTCGCGTCATAGCAATCAGCCCCAGCATTTT.

This rearrangement joins TRBV5-4 to TRBJ1-4; D uncertain. Germline V gene lookup returns CDR1 SGHNT and CDR2 YYREEE (reference sequence). Deletions cut 4 bases from V and 5 bases from J, with 15 bases between. The CDR3 totals 15 residues. CDR3 loop: CASSLPQMGNEKLFF. CDR3 nucleotides: TGTGCCAGCAGCCTCCCACAGATGGGCAATGAAAAACTGTTTTTT.

V is TRBV2 and J is TRBJ1-1; the D is unclear. CDR3 length: 13 amino acids. Germline CDR1 SNHLY, CDR2 FYNNEI. V was clipped by 2 bases and J by 4 bases, with 8 bases between them. This CDR3 reads CASSELVSTEAFF. CDR3 nucleotides: TGTGCCAGCAGTGAATTGGTTAGCACTGAAGCTTTCTTT.

The gene calls are TRBV5-1 and TRBJ1-1, with no clear D. Trimming removed 4 bases at V and 0 bases at J, with 7 bases between. This CDR3 is built from 13 residues. Per the germline V gene, CDR1 is SGHRS and CDR2 is YFSETQ. CDR3 DNA sequence: TGCGCCAGCAGCCCACTACTGAACACTGAAGCTTTCTTT. Amino acid sequence: CASSPLLNTEAFF.

The chain links TRBV5-1 to TRBJ2-2, with 7 bases that match TRBD2. The ends lost 6 bases at V and 2 bases at J; junction bases unmatched: 7. Per the germline V gene, CDR1 is SGHRS and CDR2 is YFSETQ. This CDR3 spans 15 amino acids. The CDR3 here is CASIKGGENTGELFF. The CDR3 nucleotides are TGCGCCAGCATTAAGGGAGGGGAAAACACCGGGGAGCTGTTTTTT.

This clone was found once. The genes are TRBV7-9 and TRBJ1-5; D unclear. Germline CDR1 SEHNR, CDR2 FQNEAQ (reference sequence). The CDR3 is made up of 14 amino acids. V was shortened by 1 base and J by 0 bases, with 4 bases between the two germline ends. The CDR3, as DNA: TGTGCCAGCAGCTTAGAATATAGCAATCAGCCCCAGCATTTT. Translating it yields CASSLEYSNQPQHF. The whole variable domain, remainder taken from reference TRBV7-9 and TRBJ1-5, is DTGVSQNPRHKITKRGQNVTFRCDPISEHNRLYWYRQTLGQGPEFLTYFQNEAQLEKSRLLSDRFSAERPKGSFSTLEIQRTEQGDSAMYLCASSLEYSNQPQHFGDGTRLSIL.

This chain uses TRBV5-1 with TRBJ1-4; tentatively, D is TRBD1 (6 bases). Germline CDR1 is SGHRS and CDR2 is YFSETQ. The CDR3 is made up of 15 amino acids. Trimming removed 4 bases at V and 10 bases at J, with 20 bases between. CDR3 in DNA: TGCGCCAGCAGCCCCGACAGGCTAAATGGTGGAAAACTGTTTTTT. It translates to CASSPDRLNGGKLFF.

V gene TRBV5-6 combines with J gene TRBJ2-5; 12 bases line up with TRBD2. This CDR3 comprises 17 residues. V lost 4 bases, J lost 0 bases, and 7 bases stayed unmatched. In germline, CDR1 is SGHDT, CDR2 YYEEEE. CDR3 protein: CASSPGTSGLYQETQYF. The CDR3 nucleotides are TGTGCCAGCAGCCCCGGGACTAGCGGGCTTTACCAAGAGACCCAGTACTTC.

This rearrangement joins TRBV6-1 to TRBJ1-5; no definite D call. The V end was cut by 1 base, the J end by 4 bases, with 11 bases between. CDR1 MNHNS and CDR2 SASEGT come from the germline V gene. CDR3 length equals 15 residues. CDR3 sequence (DNA): TGTGCCAGCAGTGAAGTGACCCCAGGTAATCAGCCCCAGCATTTT. Protein product: CASSEVTPGNQPQHF.

The chain recombines TRBV28 with TRBJ1-3; weak D call: TRBD1 (5 bases). The germline CDR1 and CDR2 sequences are MDHEN and SYDVKM. Trimming took 2 bases from V and 2 from J, leaving 10 bases between them. The CDR3 runs 15 residues. The DNA of the CDR3 is TGTGCCAGCAGTTTACTGTGGACAACTGGAAACACCATATATTTT. It yields the protein CASSLLWTTGNTIYF.